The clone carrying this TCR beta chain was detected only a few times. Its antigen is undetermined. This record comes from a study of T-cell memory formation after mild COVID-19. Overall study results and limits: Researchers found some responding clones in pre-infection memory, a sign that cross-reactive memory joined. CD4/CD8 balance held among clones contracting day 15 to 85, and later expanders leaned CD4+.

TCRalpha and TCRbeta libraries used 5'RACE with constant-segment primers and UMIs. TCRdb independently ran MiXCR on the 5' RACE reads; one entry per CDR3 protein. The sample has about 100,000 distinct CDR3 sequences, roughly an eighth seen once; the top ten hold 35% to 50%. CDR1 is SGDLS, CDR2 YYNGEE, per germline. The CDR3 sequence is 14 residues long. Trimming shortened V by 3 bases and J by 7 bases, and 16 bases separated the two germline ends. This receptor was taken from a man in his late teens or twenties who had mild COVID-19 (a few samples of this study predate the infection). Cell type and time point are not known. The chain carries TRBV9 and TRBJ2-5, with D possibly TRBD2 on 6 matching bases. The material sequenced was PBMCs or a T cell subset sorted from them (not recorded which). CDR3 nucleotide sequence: TGTGCCAGCAGCGCGGGACCAGCCGGGGGGACCCAGTACTTC. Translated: CASSAGPAGGTQYF.